This T cell receptor beta chain was sequenced in a study of blood T cells in healthy people across ages. Findings and caveats of the study: Roughly linear declines in TCR beta diversity per million T cells occurred with age. Researchers said unsorted PBMCs prevented a conclusive naive versus antigen-experienced comparison.

Donation came from healthy Caucasian individuals in Russia who were aged about 6 to 95. The study isolated at least 6.5 million PBMCs from each sample. Trimming took 4 bases from V and 6 from J, leaving 15 bases between them. This CDR3 is 14 amino acids long. Concerning this clonotype itself: The antigen is unknown.

Alongside a J-beta primer mix, a sample-barcoded 5' primer served in a second PCR lasting about 7 to 12 cycles. Each CDR3 protein gets one entry after TCRdb re-called the 5' RACE reads with MiXCR. The sample shows just over 1 million distinct CDR3 sequences, 40% to 55% of them seen only once. This receptor was obtained from a woman aged 60-75 years in good health. Sequenced input: blood. The rearrangement uses TRBV12-3 or TRBV12-4 and TRBJ1-2; maybe TRBD1 (5 bases). The DNA for the CDR3 is TGTGCCAGCAGTTCCTCCGGGGGAGGAAATGGCTACACCTTC. Amino acids: CASSSSGGGNGYTF.